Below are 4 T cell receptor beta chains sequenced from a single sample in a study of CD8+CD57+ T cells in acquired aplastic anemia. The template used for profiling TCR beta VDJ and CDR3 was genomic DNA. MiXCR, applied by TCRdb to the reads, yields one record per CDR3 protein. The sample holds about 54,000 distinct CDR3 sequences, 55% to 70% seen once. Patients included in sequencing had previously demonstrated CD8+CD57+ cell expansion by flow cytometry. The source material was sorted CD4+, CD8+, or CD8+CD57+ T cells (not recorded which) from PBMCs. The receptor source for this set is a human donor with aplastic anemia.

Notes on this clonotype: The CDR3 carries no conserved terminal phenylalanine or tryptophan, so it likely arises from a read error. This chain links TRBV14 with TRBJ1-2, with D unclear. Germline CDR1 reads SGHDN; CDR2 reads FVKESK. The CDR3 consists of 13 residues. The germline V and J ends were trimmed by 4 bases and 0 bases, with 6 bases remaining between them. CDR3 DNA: TGTGCCAGCAGCCCACAGACTAACTATGGCTACACCCTC. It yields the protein CASSPQTNYGYTL.

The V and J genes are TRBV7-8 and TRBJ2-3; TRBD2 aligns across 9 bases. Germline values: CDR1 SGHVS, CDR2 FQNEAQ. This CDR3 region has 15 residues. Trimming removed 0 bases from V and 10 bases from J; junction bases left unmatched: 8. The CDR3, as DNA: TGTGCCAGCAGCTTAGCGTCCAGCGGGGGGAATGCGCAGTATTTT. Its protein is CASSLASSGGNAQYF.

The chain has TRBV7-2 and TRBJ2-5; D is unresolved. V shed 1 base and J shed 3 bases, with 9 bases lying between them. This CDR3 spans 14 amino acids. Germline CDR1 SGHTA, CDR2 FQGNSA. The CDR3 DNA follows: TGTGCCAGCAGCTTAGAGGTCGGAAAAGAGACCCAGTACTTC. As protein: CASSLEVGKETQYF.

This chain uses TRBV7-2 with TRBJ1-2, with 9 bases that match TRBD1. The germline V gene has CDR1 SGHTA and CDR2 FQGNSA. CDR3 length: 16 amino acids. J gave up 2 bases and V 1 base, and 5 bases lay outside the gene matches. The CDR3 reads CASSLDRGPYNYGYTF. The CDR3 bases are TGTGCCAGCAGCTTAGACAGGGGGCCGTACAACTATGGCTACACCTTC.